One sample yielded the 23 T cell receptor beta chains listed below, sequenced in a study of spatial heterogeneity in lung cancer. TCRdb analysed the 5' RACE reads with MiXCR anew, one entry per CDR3 protein. The sample records some 45,000 distinct CDR3 sequences, roughly 10% being singletons. Time point noted: sample taken at primary tumor resection. The study sequenced unsorted whole RNA from tumor, nontumor lung or frozen PBMC. This specimen was PBMCs, taken at surgery. Receptor source: a female donor with early-stage non-small cell lung cancer.

This clonotype was detected a few times. The chain employs TRBV27 and TRBJ2-7; weak D call: TRBD1 (6 bases). Deletions cut 2 bases from V and 2 bases from J, with 7 bases between. The CDR3 spans 13 residues. The germline CDR1 and CDR2 sequences are MNHEY and SMNVEV (reference sequence). CDR3 sequence: CASSLNRAYEQYF. CDR3 in DNA: TGTGCCAGCAGTTTAAACAGGGCCTACGAGCAGTACTTC.

This clonotype was detected a few times. The V gene is TRBV5-1, the J gene TRBJ1-1, with TRBD1 matching over 10 bases. V lost 1 base, J lost 4 bases, and 13 bases stayed unmatched. The CDR3 is 18 amino acids. Germline V lookup: CDR1 SGHRS, CDR2 YFSETQ. The CDR3 is CASSLLPGTGDGGTEAFF. The DNA of the CDR3 is TGCGCCAGCAGCTTGTTGCCGGGGACAGGGGATGGAGGCACTGAAGCTTTCTTT.

This clonotype was seen a handful of times. This chain links TRBV5-4 with TRBJ1-6; D is ambiguous. Between the trimmed V and J ends, which lost 0 bases and 5 bases, there was a span of 6 bases. This CDR3 is built from 14 residues. Germline V gene lookup returns CDR1 SGHNT and CDR2 YYREEE (reference sequence). The CDR3: CASSLVADNSPLHF. The CDR3 DNA follows: TGTGCCAGCAGCTTGGTAGCGGATAATTCACCCCTCCACTTT. Full variable domain (rest looked up from reference TRBV5-4 and TRBJ1-6): ETGVTQSPTHLIKTRGQQVTLRCSSQSGHNTVSWYQQALGQGPQFIFQYYREEENGRGNFPPRFSGLQFPNYSSELNVNALELDDSALYLCASSLVADNSPLHFGNGTRLTVT.

This clonotype was seen more than once but under ten times. This sequence joins TRBV7-8 and TRBJ2-3, with D maybe TRBD2 (6 bases). The CDR3 contains 16 residues. Germline-derived CDR1 and CDR2 are SGHVS and FQNEAQ. The V gene lost 5 bases and the J gene lost 1 base, with 16 bases spanning the gap. The CDR3 DNA reads as TGTGCCAGCAGCCCGACCCCACCGGGGGGCACAGATACGCAGTATTTT. This sequence encodes CASSPTPPGGTDTQYF.

This clonotype occurred a few times. The chain couples TRBV6-8 to TRBJ2-7; D is perhaps TRBD1 (5 bases). Germline loops: CDR1 MNHGY, CDR2 SAAAGT. The CDR3 runs 13 residues. V was clipped by 5 bases and J by 3 bases, with 11 bases between them. The CDR3, as DNA: TGTGCCAGCAGTCTACAGGCGCTCTACGAGCAGTACTTC. Residues: CASSLQALYEQYF.

The chain recombines TRBV6-2 or TRBV6-3 with TRBJ2-1; D is undetermined. V lost 5 bases and J lost 12, with 14 bases in between. This CDR3 region has 12 residues. CDR1 is MNHEY, CDR2 SVGEGT, per germline. The CDR3 sequence is CASSTPGRPQFF. The CDR3 DNA sequence: TGTGCCAGCAGTACCCCGGGCAGGCCGCAGTTCTTC.

This clonotype was seen repeatedly, ten times or more. The chain is built from TRBV21-1 and TRBJ2-2; the D call TRBD1 from the table was never checked on the DNA. TRBV21-1 is marked as a pseudogene. The CDR3 spans 24 residues. The CDR3 coding sequence is TGTGCCATCAACCTAAATCGCCACATTATTCAGGACAGGAGGAACCTCGCGGGCACCGGGGAGCTGTTTTTT. Translated: CAINLNRHIIQDRRNLAGTGELFF.

There are a few counts of this clonotype. The CDR3 region has the DNA TGTGCCAGCAGTTTAGGCACATCCTACGAGCAGTACTTC. As protein: CASSLGTSYEQYF. This chain connects TRBV27 to TRBJ2-7, with D hard to call. The germline V gene has CDR1 MNHEY and CDR2 SMNVEV (reference sequence). V lost 2 bases and J 1 base, leaving 6 bases between the germline ends. The CDR3 runs 13 residues.

The chain employs TRBV7-9 and TRBJ2-7; no clear D gene. The V and J ends lost 0 bases and 9 bases respectively, with 9 bases between them. This CDR3 comprises 12 residues. In germline, CDR1 is SEHNR, CDR2 FQNEAQ (reference sequence). The CDR3 protein is CASSLAGPGQYF. DNA of the CDR3: TGTGCCAGCAGCTTAGCAGGGCCGGGGCAGTACTTC. Together with reference TRBV7-9 and TRBJ2-7, the CDR3 gives the full variable domain: DTGVSQNPRHKITKRGQNVTFRCDPISEHNRLYWYRQTLGQGPEFLTYFQNEAQLEKSRLLSDRFSAERPKGSFSTLEIQRTEQGDSAMYLCASSLAGPGQYFGPGTRLTVT.

This clonotype was counted a few times. The rearrangement links TRBV7-9 to TRBJ2-3; 10 nucleotides line up with TRBD2. The germline V gene has CDR1 SEHNR and CDR2 FQNEAQ (reference sequence). The CDR3 extends over 16 amino acids. After removal of 4 bases from V and 2 bases from J, the junction contained 6 bases not matched to a gene. CDR3 in DNA: TGTGCCAGCAGCTCGAGCGGGGGGGCTACCACAGATACGCAGTATTTT. It encodes CASSSSGGATTDTQYF.

This clonotype was counted many times. This chain connects TRBV3-1 to TRBJ1-2; possible D gene TRBD1, 5 bases. The V and J ends lost 4 bases and 5 bases respectively, with 14 bases between them. Germline V gives CDR1 LGHDT, CDR2 YNNKEL (reference sequence). This CDR3 comprises 14 residues. CDR3 DNA: TGTGCCAGCAGCCCAGAGACAGCCCCATATGGCTACACCTTC. Translating it yields CASSPETAPYGYTF.

This sequence joins TRBV5-6 and TRBJ1-1; D is uncertain. This CDR3 is 16 amino acids long. Trimming left V 0 bases short and J 1 base short, with 13 bases between. Germline CDR1 is SGHDT and CDR2 is YYEEEE. CDR3 coding DNA: TGTGCCAGCAGCTTGGGGTCCTGGTCCCGGAACACTGAAGCTTTCTTT. Translating gives CASSLGSWSRNTEAFF.

This clonotype was seen a handful of times. The genes are TRBV11-2 and TRBJ2-7; D possibly corresponds to TRBD2 (6 bases). CDR3 length: 15 amino acids. The germline V and J ends were trimmed by 1 base and 2 bases, with 12 bases remaining between them. Germline V lookup: CDR1 SGHAT, CDR2 FQNNGV. CDR3 in DNA: TGTGCCAGCAGCTTAGCCCGGGGGACCACCTACGAGCAGTACTTC. Amino acid sequence: CASSLARGTTYEQYF.

V usage is TRBV28 and J usage is TRBJ1-1, with no clear D. The CDR3 contains 15 residues. Trimming removed 0 bases at V and 1 base at J, with 9 bases between. Germline V gene data show CDR1 as MDHEN and CDR2 as SYDVKM. CDR3 loop: CASSLWGSGNTEAFF. The CDR3 DNA reads TGTGCCAGCAGTTTATGGGGGAGCGGGAACACTGAAGCTTTCTTT.

V gene TRBV7-9 combines with J gene TRBJ1-1; the D gene is possibly TRBD1 (5 bases). In germline, CDR1 is SEHNR, CDR2 FQNEAQ (reference sequence). This CDR3 has 15 residues. Trimming pared 5 bases from V and 6 bases from J, leaving 19 bases between. For the CDR3, the DNA is TGTGCCAGCAGCACCCCGACAGCAGGTCTCGCTGAAGCTTTCTTT. Its protein is CASSTPTAGLAEAFF.

In this sample, this clonotype turned up many times. The chain employs TRBV12-3 or TRBV12-4 and TRBJ2-5, with a possible D match to TRBD1 (5 bases). Trimming took 3 bases from V and 2 from J, leaving 10 bases between them. This CDR3 comprises 14 residues. The CDR3 nucleotides are TGTGCCAGCAGTTTTGGGCAGGGACAAGAGACCCAGTACTTC. It yields the protein CASSFGQGQETQYF.

The rearrangement links TRBV30 to TRBJ1-2; D possibly corresponds to TRBD1 (6 bases). V lost 2 bases, J lost 0 bases, and 13 bases lay in between. The CDR3 loop spans 15 amino acids. CDR1 GTSNPN and CDR2 SVGIG come from the germline V gene (reference sequence). The CDR3 spells CAWSPQGISNYGYTF. CDR3 nucleotides: TGTGCCTGGAGTCCCCAGGGGATATCTAACTATGGCTACACCTTC.

The J gene is TRBJ1-6, the V gene TRBV2; D is perhaps TRBD1 (5 bases). Between the trimmed V and J ends, which lost 8 bases and 4 bases, there was a span of 12 bases. In germline, CDR1 is SNHLY, CDR2 FYNNEI. The CDR3 totals 14 residues. The CDR3 region has the DNA TGTGCCAGCCAGAGAGGGGATTATAATTCACCCCTCCACTTT. Its translation is CASQRGDYNSPLHF.

This clonotype was found a few times. V and J are TRBV9 and TRBJ1-1; D gene uncertain. The CDR3 covers 13 residues. Germline assignment: CDR1 SGDLS and CDR2 YYNGEE. V gave up 2 bases and J gave up 5 bases, with 10 bases separating them. CDR3 amino acids: CASSVVVGTEAFF. The CDR3 DNA reads as TGTGCCAGCAGCGTTGTAGTCGGGACTGAAGCTTTCTTT.

This clonotype was seen a few times. This sequence joins TRBV7-2 and TRBJ2-2, with D perhaps being TRBD1 or TRBD2 (5 bases each). This CDR3 is built from 15 residues. V gave up 4 bases and J gave up 7 bases, with 16 bases separating them. CDR1 is SGHTA and CDR2 is FQGNSA in the germline V gene. The CDR3 DNA follows: TGTGCCAGCAGCTCAGTCTGGGGGACGGGCGGGGAGCTGTTTTTT. As protein: CASSSVWGTGGELFF.

The V gene is TRBV5-1, the J gene TRBJ2-3, with no clear D. V was shortened by 3 bases and J by 5 bases, with 10 bases between the two germline ends. The germline CDR1 and CDR2 sequences are SGHRS and YFSETQ. This CDR3 contains 13 residues. This chain's CDR3 is CASSSGGIDTQYF. The CDR3 nucleotides are TGCGCCAGCAGCTCTGGCGGAATAGATACGCAGTATTTT.

This clonotype was seen a few times. The chain's CDR3 is CASSQDSGRQGGFYGYTF. The DNA for the CDR3 is TGCGCCAGCAGCCAAGATTCGGGCCGACAGGGAGGGTTCTATGGCTACACCTTC. This chain joins TRBV4-1 and TRBJ1-2, with TRBD1 identical over 7 bases. V dropped 0 bases and J dropped 4; count of bases not matched to a gene: 14. This CDR3 is built from 18 residues. Germline CDR1 is MGHRA and CDR2 is YSYEKL.

The V gene is TRBV7-9, the J gene TRBJ2-1; D unclear. There are 14 residues in the CDR3. CDR1 and CDR2 from the germline V gene are SEHNR and FQNEAQ (reference sequence). With 5 bases removed from V and 10 bases from J, the gap between germline ends came to 18 bases. The CDR3 here is CASSLFDGLQEQFF. The CDR3, as DNA: TGTGCCAGCAGCCTCTTCGACGGCCTCCAAGAGCAGTTCTTC.